This TCR beta chain was sequenced for a study of shared T cell receptors in the human thymus. V lost 10 bases and J 4 bases, leaving 12 bases between the germline ends. This CDR3 has 12 amino acids. The germline CDR1 and CDR2 sequences are SNHLY and FYNNEI. Clones were read by immunoSEQ multiplex PCR, and TCRdb kept only the in-frame ones, dropping some. The data contain about 380,000 clones, 95% of them singletons. The material sequenced was thymocytes. This clonotype was obtained from a human donor. The chain is built from TRBV2 and TRBJ2-3; no clear D. As DNA, the CDR3 is TGTGCCACATTCCAGAGTGCAGATACGCAGTATTTT. Amino acid sequence: CATFQSADTQYF.